Below are 30 T cell receptor beta chains sequenced from a single sample in a study of blood T cell repertoires in COVID-19. Produced via immunoSEQ multiplex PCR; TCRdb's table is partial and in-frame only. This table has 100,000 to 120,000 clones, 85% to 90% appearing once. Sequenced input: peripheral blood. The source of these receptors is a man aged 45-60 years with acute or convalescent COVID-19.

The chain is built from TRBV2 and TRBJ2-7, with D perhaps matching TRBD2 (5 bases). Germline V gives CDR1 SNHLY, CDR2 FYNNEI. Trimming removed 7 bases at V and 0 bases at J, with 13 bases between. CDR3 length: 14 residues. CDR3 DNA: TGTGCCAGCACCGAGAACCGGGACTCCTACGAGCAGTACTTC. It translates to CASTENRDSYEQYF.

V usage is TRBV2 and J usage is TRBJ2-3, with D maybe TRBD1 (6 bases). Per germline, CDR1 SNHLY and CDR2 FYNNEI. The CDR3 has 16 amino acids. V lost 10 bases and J lost 4, with 24 bases in between. Here the CDR3 DNA reads TGTGCCATACGGGACAAAGGAAGAACTATAGCAGATACGCAGTATTTT. This translates into CAIRDKGRTIADTQYF.

The chain joins TRBV6-5 to TRBJ1-4; maybe TRBD1 (6 bases). Germline V CDR1 and CDR2: MNHEY, SVGAGI. V lost 0 bases to trimming and J lost 8 bases, with 13 bases between them. The CDR3 runs to 15 residues. CDR3 sequence (DNA): TGTGCCAGCAGTTACTCGGGGGGGCAGGGAGAAAAACTGTTTTTT. It yields the protein CASSYSGGQGEKLFF.

CDR3: CASSSYRGLETQYF. The CDR3 DNA sequence: TGTGCCAGCAGTTCCTACAGGGGGCTAGAGACCCAGTACTTC. The V and J genes are TRBV28 and TRBJ2-5, with 9 bases that match TRBD1. In germline, CDR1 is MDHEN, CDR2 SYDVKM. Unmatched junction bases numbered 4, after V lost 4 bases and J lost 4 bases. The CDR3 loop spans 14 amino acids.

The CDR3 DNA reads as TGTGCCAGCAGTCGCGGGGGTCTTTTGAACACTGAAGCTTTCTTT. It translates to CASSRGGLLNTEAFF. This chain uses TRBV25-1 with TRBJ1-1, with D possibly TRBD1 on 5 matching bases. The V gene's germline CDR1 is MGHDK and CDR2 SYGVNS. The V and J ends lost 5 bases and 0 bases respectively, with 13 bases between them. CDR3 size: 15 residues.

DNA for the CDR3: TGTGCCAGTCAGTCCCCTAATCAGCCCCAGCATTTT. Protein: CASQSPNQPQHF. The chain uses TRBV6-6 and TRBJ1-5, with unresolved D. CDR3 length: 12 amino acids. Germline lookup yields CDR1 MNHNY and CDR2 SVGAGI (reference sequence). Trimming shortened V by 9 bases and J by 4 bases, and 10 bases separated the two germline ends.

The chain uses TRBV6-2 or TRBV6-3 and TRBJ1-5; the D gene is possibly TRBD1 (5 bases). Germline CDR1 is MNHEY and CDR2 is SVGEGT. V was cut by 5 bases and J by 7 bases, with 15 bases left in between. This CDR3 has 14 residues. The CDR3 loop reads CASSDGQGVQPQHF. The CDR3 nucleotides read TGTGCCAGCAGTGATGGACAAGGGGTACAGCCCCAGCATTTT.

This clone was recorded once. The CDR3 DNA reads TGTGCCAGCAGTTCCCCCCTGCAGTACAATGAGCAGTTCTTC. As protein: CASSSPLQYNEQFF. The chain uses TRBV28 and TRBJ2-1; D remains unclear. Per the germline V gene, CDR1 is MDHEN and CDR2 is SYDVKM. This CDR3 contains 14 residues. V lost 4 bases to trimming and J lost 4 bases, with 11 bases between them.

The V call is TRBV7-6, the J call TRBJ1-5; TRBD1 might be the D (5 bases). The germline V and J ends were trimmed by 5 bases and 5 bases, with 10 bases remaining between them. The V gene's germline CDR1 is SGHVS and CDR2 FNYEAQ. The CDR3 runs to 13 residues. CDR3 region: CASSRRGDQPQHF. Here the CDR3 DNA reads TGTGCCAGCAGCCGACGGGGGGATCAGCCCCAGCATTTT.

The J gene is TRBJ2-3, the V gene TRBV11-3; D remains ambiguous. The germline V gene has CDR1 SGHNT and CDR2 YENEEA. V was clipped by 1 base and J by 4 bases, with 12 bases between them. The CDR3 consists of 15 residues. The CDR3 loop is CASSLVALVSDTQYF. CDR3 sequence (DNA): TGTGCCAGCAGCTTAGTCGCTCTAGTCTCAGATACGCAGTATTTT.

The gene calls are TRBV19 and TRBJ2-1; 7 bases map to TRBD2. Trimming removed 3 bases from V and 3 bases from J; junction bases left unmatched: 5. The CDR3 spans 15 residues. Germline CDR1 and CDR2: LNHDA and SQIVND (reference sequence). The CDR3 coding sequence is TGTGCCAGTAGTATGGGGCTAGCGGACTACAATGAGCAGTTCTTC. It translates to CASSMGLADYNEQFF.

The gene calls are TRBV29-1 and TRBJ2-6, with D perhaps TRBD1 (5 bases). Germline assignment: CDR1 SQVTM and CDR2 ANQGSEA. V lost 4 bases and J lost 1, with 11 bases in between. The CDR3 has 15 amino acids. The CDR3, as DNA: TGCAGCGTTGCCCCACCAGGGTCTGGGGCCAACGTCCTGACTTTC. As protein: CSVAPPGSGANVLTF.

The chain employs TRBV6-5 and TRBJ2-3; TRBD1 matches at 10 bases. With 5 bases clipped from V and 4 bases from J, the junction kept 3 bases outside the gene matches. The CDR3 is 14 amino acids. Germline CDR1 and CDR2: MNHEY and SVGAGI. CDR3: CASSRDRGSDTQYF. The CDR3 bases are TGTGCCAGCAGTAGGGACAGGGGATCAGATACGCAGTATTTT.

This rearrangement joins TRBV10-3 to TRBJ1-2; TRBD1 might be the D (6 bases). Trimming took 3 bases from V and 8 from J, leaving 16 bases between them. Germline-derived CDR1 and CDR2 are ENHRY and SYGVKD. The CDR3 covers 14 residues. In DNA, the CDR3 is TGTGCCATCAGTGATTTCAGGGGTCGGGAAGGCTACACCTTC. It encodes CAISDFRGREGYTF.

J is TRBJ2-3 and V is TRBV2; TRBD1 might be the D (5 bases). V lost 2 bases and J lost 0, with 6 bases in between. The CDR3 totals 14 residues. CDR1 and CDR2 (germline): SNHLY, FYNNEI. CDR3 bases: TGTGCCAGCAGTGAACGGACAAGCACAGATACGCAGTATTTT. It specifies CASSERTSTDTQYF.

The J gene is TRBJ2-1, the V gene TRBV3-1 (or the pseudogene TRBV3-2); TRBD2 aligns across 7 bases. The CDR3 length is 19 residues. V lost 1 base and J lost 6; bases outside the gene matches: 18. The germline V gene has CDR1 LGHDT and CDR2 YNNKEL (reference sequence). The CDR3 DNA follows: TGTGCCAGCAGCCAAGGGACTAGGGTCATCAAGGGGCATATCAATGAGCAGTTCTTC. Translated: CASSQGTRVIKGHINEQFF.

J is TRBJ2-1 and V is TRBV15, with a weak D call TRBD2 (5 bases). CDR3 length: 12 residues. Germline V gene data show CDR1 as LNHNV and CDR2 as YYDKDF (reference sequence). The V end was cut by 9 bases, the J end by 4 bases, with 10 bases between. CDR3 DNA sequence: TGTGCCACTCGGCGAGGGTACAATGAGCAGTTCTTC. As protein: CATRRGYNEQFF.

This clone is a singleton in its sample. The genes are TRBV6-6 and TRBJ2-7; D ambiguous. V lost 5 bases to trimming and J lost 6 bases, with 11 bases between them. This CDR3 spans 12 amino acids. Germline CDR1 MNHNY, CDR2 SVGAGI (reference sequence). The CDR3, as DNA: TGTGCCAGCAGTCCTATCGGTGGCGAGCAGTACTTC. It codes for CASSPIGGEQYF.

The chain employs TRBV15 and TRBJ2-7; 9 bases fit TRBD1. The germline gives CDR1 LNHNV, CDR2 YYDKDF (reference sequence). CDR3 length equals 15 residues. Unmatched junction bases numbered 3, after V lost 1 base and J lost 2 bases. This CDR3 reads CATSRGRQGAYEQYF. CDR3 nucleotides: TGTGCCACCAGCAGAGGCCGACAGGGGGCCTACGAGCAGTACTTC.

This sequence joins TRBV19 and TRBJ2-5; TRBD2 matches 7 bases. Germline assignment: CDR1 LNHDA and CDR2 SQIVND (reference sequence). V shed 1 base and J 4 bases; nucleotides not matched to a gene: 9. The CDR3 is made up of 16 amino acids. As DNA, the CDR3 is TGTGCCAGTAGTATAGGGGGGGGTCTCTTCGGAGAGACCCAGTACTTC. Translated, it gives CASSIGGGLFGETQYF. The variable domain in full, completed from reference TRBV19 and TRBJ2-5, reads DGGITQSPKYLFRKEGQNVTLSCEQNLNHDAMYWYRQDPGQGLRLIYYSQIVNDFQKGDIAEGYSVSREKKESFPLTVTSAQKNPTAFYLCASSIGGGLFGETQYFGPGTRLLVL.

V gene TRBV2 combines with J gene TRBJ1-3; tentative D call: TRBD1 (6 bases). Deletions cut 7 bases from V and 0 bases from J, with 10 bases between. CDR1 is SNHLY and CDR2 is FYNNEI in the germline V gene. The CDR3 covers 14 residues. The chain's CDR3 is CASIGRGSGNTIYF. The DNA for the CDR3 is TGTGCCAGCATAGGCAGGGGCTCTGGAAACACCATATATTTT.

The chain has TRBV30 and TRBJ2-7; D gene unclear. The germline gives CDR1 GTSNPN, CDR2 SVGIG (reference sequence). The CDR3 runs to 11 residues. V lost 3 bases to trimming and J lost 2 bases, with 5 bases between them. CDR3 loop: CAWRITYEQYF. The CDR3 DNA sequence: TGTGCCTGGAGAATAACCTACGAGCAGTACTTC.

This chain links TRBV5-4 with TRBJ1-1; 9 bases are shared with TRBD1. Trimming cost V 3 bases and J 0 bases; bases outside gene matches: 6. From germline, CDR1 is SGHNT and CDR2 YYREEE (reference sequence). This CDR3 region has 16 residues. This CDR3 is CASSSGTGFLNTEAFF. The CDR3 coding sequence is TGTGCCAGCAGCTCCGGGACAGGGTTTTTGAACACTGAAGCTTTCTTT.

This chain uses TRBV6-5 with TRBJ1-1, with TRBD1 as a possible D gene (6 bases). The V gene lost 5 bases and the J gene lost 3 bases, with 7 bases spanning the gap. The germline CDR1 and CDR2 sequences are MNHEY and SVGAGI. This CDR3 region has 12 residues. CDR3 sequence (DNA): TGTGCCAGCAGTACAGGGTACACTGAAGCTTTCTTT. Translated, it gives CASSTGYTEAFF.

This sequence joins TRBV21-1 and TRBJ2-3; TRBD2 is the table's D call and was not checked against the DNA. TRBV21-1 is classified as a pseudogene. CDR3 length: 17 amino acids. DNA of the CDR3: TGTGCCAGCAGCTTCCCCCGGACTAGCTTTTTTACAGATACGCAGTATTTT. Translated, it gives CASSFPRTSFFTDTQYF.

The chain recombines TRBV18 with TRBJ1-1; D unresolved. The CDR3 consists of 14 residues. V was pared by 7 bases and J by 1 base, with 13 bases between. In germline, CDR1 is KGHSH, CDR2 LQKENI. CDR3 in DNA: TGTGCCAGCTTGCCCGGGGTTTCGAACACTGAAGCTTTCTTT. This gives the protein CASLPGVSNTEAFF.

The gene calls are TRBV30 and TRBJ1-5; 7 bases line up with TRBD1. From germline, CDR1 is GTSNPN and CDR2 SVGIG (reference sequence). The CDR3 sequence is 18 residues long. Trimming cost V 0 bases and J 2 bases; bases outside gene matches: 13. CDR3 DNA sequence: TGTGCCTGGAGTGTTTTCCCCTTAAACAGGGGTGGCAATCAGCCCCAGCATTTT. This encodes CAWSVFPLNRGGNQPQHF.

The chain uses TRBV7-9 and TRBJ2-1; maybe TRBD2 (5 bases). Trimming pared 1 base from V and 7 bases from J, leaving 17 bases between. The germline gives CDR1 SEHNR, CDR2 FQNEAQ (reference sequence). The CDR3 covers 16 residues. The CDR3 coding sequence is TGTGCCAGCAGCTTAGAGGAGGATTATTTGGGAAATGAGCAGTTCTTC. Translated, it gives CASSLEEDYLGNEQFF.

The chain links TRBV5-1 to TRBJ2-3, with 14 bases that match TRBD2. The trim removed 0 bases at V and 2 bases at J, leaving 2 bases unmatched. Germline V lookup: CDR1 SGHRS, CDR2 YFSETQ. The CDR3 extends over 17 amino acids. In DNA form, the CDR3 reads TGCGCCAGCAGCTTGGTGGGACTAGCGGGAGCCACAGATACGCAGTATTTT. It yields the protein CASSLVGLAGATDTQYF.

The rearrangement joins TRBV10-3 to TRBJ1-5; tentative D call: TRBD1 (6 bases). Germline V CDR1 and CDR2: ENHRY, SYGVKD. Trimming cost V 0 bases and J 10 bases, with 16 bases left between them. This CDR3 contains 15 residues. CDR3 region: CAISESRVAGTPQHF. Here the CDR3 DNA reads TGTGCCATCAGTGAGTCGAGGGTCGCAGGGACACCCCAGCATTTT.